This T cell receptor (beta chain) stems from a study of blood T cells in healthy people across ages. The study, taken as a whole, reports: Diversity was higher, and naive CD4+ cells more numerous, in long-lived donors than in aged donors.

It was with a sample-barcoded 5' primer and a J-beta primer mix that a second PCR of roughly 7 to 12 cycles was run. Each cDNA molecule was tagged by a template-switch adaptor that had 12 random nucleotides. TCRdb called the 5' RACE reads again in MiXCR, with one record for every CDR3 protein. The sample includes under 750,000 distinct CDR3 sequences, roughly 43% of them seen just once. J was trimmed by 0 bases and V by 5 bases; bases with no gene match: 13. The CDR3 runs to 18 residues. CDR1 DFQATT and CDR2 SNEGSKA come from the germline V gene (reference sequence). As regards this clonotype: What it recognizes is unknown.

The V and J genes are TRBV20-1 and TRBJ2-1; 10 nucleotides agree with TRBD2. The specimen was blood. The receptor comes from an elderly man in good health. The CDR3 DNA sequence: TGCAGTGCTCCAGCCTGGACTAGCGGTTCCGGCTCCTACAATGAGCAGTTCTTC. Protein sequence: CSAPAWTSGSGSYNEQFF.